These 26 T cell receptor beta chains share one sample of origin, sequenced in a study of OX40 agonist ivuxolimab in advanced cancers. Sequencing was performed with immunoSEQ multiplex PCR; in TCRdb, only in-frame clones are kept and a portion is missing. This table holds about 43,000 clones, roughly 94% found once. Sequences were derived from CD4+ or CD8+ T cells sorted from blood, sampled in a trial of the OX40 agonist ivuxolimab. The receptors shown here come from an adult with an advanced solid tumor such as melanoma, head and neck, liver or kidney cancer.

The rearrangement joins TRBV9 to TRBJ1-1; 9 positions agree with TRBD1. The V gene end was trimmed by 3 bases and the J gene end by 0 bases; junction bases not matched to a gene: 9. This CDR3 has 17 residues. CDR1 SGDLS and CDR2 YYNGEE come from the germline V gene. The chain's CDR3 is CASSEGGQGLMNTEAFF. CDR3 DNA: TGTGCCAGCAGCGAGGGGGGACAGGGTTTGATGAACACTGAAGCTTTCTTT. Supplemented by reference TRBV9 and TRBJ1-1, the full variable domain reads DSGVTQTPKHLITATGQRVTLRCSPRSGDLSVYWYQQSLDQGLQFLIQYYNGEERAKGNILERFSAQQFPDLHSELNLSSLELGDSALYFCASSEGGQGLMNTEAFFGQGTRLTVV.

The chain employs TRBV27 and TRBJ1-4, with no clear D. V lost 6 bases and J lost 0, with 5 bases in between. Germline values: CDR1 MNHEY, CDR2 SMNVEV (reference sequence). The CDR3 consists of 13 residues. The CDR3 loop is CASRFSTNEKLFF. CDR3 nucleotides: TGTGCCAGCAGGTTCTCAACTAATGAAAAACTGTTTTTT.

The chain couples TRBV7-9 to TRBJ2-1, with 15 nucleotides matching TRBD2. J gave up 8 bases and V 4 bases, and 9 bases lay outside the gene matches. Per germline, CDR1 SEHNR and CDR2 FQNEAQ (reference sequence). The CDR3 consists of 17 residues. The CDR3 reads CASSSLRTSGRADEQFF. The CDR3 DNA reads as TGTGCCAGCAGCTCCCTGAGGACTAGCGGGAGGGCCGATGAGCAGTTCTTC. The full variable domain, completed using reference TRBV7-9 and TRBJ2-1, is DTGVSQNPRHKITKRGQNVTFRCDPISEHNRLYWYRQTLGQGPEFLTYFQNEAQLEKSRLLSDRFSAERPKGSFSTLEIQRTEQGDSAMYLCASSSLRTSGRADEQFFGPGTRLTVL.

The CDR3 sequence is CASSFNEQYF. CDR3 in DNA: TGTGCCAGCAGCTTTAACGAGCAGTACTTC. The chain is built from TRBV7-8 and TRBJ2-7; no firm D call. The CDR3 length is 10 residues. Trimming shortened V by 3 bases and J by 5 bases, and 2 bases separated the two germline ends. Germline-derived CDR1 and CDR2 are SGHVS and FQNEAQ.

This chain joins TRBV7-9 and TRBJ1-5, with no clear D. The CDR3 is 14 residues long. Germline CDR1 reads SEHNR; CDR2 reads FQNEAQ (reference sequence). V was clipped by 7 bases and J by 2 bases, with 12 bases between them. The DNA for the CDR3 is TGTGCCAGCACCGTCGGCGGGGGCAATCAGCCCCAGCATTTT. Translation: CASTVGGGNQPQHF.

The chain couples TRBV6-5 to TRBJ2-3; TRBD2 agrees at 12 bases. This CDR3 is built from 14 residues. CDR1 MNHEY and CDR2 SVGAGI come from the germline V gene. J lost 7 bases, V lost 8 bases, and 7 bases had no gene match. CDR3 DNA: TGTGCCAGCCGACTAGCGGGAGAGGGAAATACGCAGTATTTT. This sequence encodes CASRLAGEGNTQYF.

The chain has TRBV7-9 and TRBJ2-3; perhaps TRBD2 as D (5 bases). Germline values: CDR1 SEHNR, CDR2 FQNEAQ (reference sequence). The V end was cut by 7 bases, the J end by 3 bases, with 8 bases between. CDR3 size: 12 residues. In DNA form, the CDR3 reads TGTGCCAGCAAGCGGAGGACAGATACGCAGTATTTT. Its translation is CASKRRTDTQYF.

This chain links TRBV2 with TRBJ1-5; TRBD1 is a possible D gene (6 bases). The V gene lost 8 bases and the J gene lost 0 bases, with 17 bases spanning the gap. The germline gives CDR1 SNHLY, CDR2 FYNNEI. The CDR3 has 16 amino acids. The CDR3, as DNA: TGTGCCAGCCGAAAGACAGGCCCATATAGCAATCAGCCCCAGCATTTT. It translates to CASRKTGPYSNQPQHF.

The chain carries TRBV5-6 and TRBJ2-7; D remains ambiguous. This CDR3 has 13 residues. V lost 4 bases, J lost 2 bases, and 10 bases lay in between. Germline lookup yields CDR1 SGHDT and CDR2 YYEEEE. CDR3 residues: CASSPKTAYEQYF. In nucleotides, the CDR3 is TGTGCCAGCAGCCCAAAAACAGCCTACGAGCAGTACTTC. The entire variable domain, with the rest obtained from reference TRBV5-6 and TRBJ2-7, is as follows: DAGVTQSPTHLIKTRGQQVTLRCSPKSGHDTVSWYQQALGQGPQFIFQYYEEEERQRGNFPDRFSGHQFPNYSSELNVNALLLGDSALYLCASSPKTAYEQYFGPGTRLTVT.

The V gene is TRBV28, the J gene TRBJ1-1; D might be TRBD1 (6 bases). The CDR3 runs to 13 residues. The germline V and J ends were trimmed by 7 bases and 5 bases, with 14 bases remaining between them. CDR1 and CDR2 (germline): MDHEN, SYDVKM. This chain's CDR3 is CASNRGRGTEAFF. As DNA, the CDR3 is TGTGCCAGCAATCGGGGGCGAGGAACTGAAGCTTTCTTT.

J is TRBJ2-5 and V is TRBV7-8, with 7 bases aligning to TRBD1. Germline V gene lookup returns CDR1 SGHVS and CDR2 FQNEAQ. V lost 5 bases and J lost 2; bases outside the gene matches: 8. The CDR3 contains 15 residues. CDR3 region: CASSHRQGPQETQYF. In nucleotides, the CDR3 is TGTGCCAGCAGCCACCGACAGGGTCCACAAGAGACCCAGTACTTC.

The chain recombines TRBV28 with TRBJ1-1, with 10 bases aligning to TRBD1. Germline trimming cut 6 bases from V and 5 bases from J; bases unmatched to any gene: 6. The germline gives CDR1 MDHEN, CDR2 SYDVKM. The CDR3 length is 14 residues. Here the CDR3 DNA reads TGTGCCAGCAGAGATCGGGACAGGGGTACTGAAGCTTTCTTT. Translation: CASRDRDRGTEAFF.

CDR3 bases: TGCAGCGTTGTAGACAATGGAGATACGCAGTATTTT. This translates into CSVVDNGDTQYF. The chain carries TRBV29-1 and TRBJ2-3; D is unresolved. CDR1 and CDR2 (germline): SQVTM, ANQGSEA. The CDR3 runs to 12 residues. V lost 4 bases and J 5 bases, leaving 10 bases between the germline ends.

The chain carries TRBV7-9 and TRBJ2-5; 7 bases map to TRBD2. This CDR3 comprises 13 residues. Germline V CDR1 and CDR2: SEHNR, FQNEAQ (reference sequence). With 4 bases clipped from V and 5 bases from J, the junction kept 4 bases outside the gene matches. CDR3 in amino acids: CASSSGGGETQYF. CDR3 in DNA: TGTGCCAGCAGCTCGGGAGGTGGGGAGACCCAGTACTTC.

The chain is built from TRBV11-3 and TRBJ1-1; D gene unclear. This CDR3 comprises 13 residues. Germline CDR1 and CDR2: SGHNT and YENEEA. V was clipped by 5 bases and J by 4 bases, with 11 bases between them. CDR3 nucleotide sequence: TGTGCCAGCAGCCCTAGTGTGGGCACTGAAGCTTTCTTT. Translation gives CASSPSVGTEAFF.

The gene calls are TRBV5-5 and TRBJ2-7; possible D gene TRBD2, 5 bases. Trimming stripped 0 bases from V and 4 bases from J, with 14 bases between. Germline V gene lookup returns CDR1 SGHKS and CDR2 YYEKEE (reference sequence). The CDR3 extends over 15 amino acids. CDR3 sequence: CASSLASFPGYEQYF. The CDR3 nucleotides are TGTGCCAGCAGCTTGGCTAGCTTCCCGGGGTACGAGCAGTACTTC.

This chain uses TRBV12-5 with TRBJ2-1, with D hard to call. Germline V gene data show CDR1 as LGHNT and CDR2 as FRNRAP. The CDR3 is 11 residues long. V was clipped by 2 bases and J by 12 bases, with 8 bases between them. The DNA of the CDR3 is TGTGCTAGTGGTTTGTTGTTGGGGCAGTTCTTC. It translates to CASGLLLGQFF.

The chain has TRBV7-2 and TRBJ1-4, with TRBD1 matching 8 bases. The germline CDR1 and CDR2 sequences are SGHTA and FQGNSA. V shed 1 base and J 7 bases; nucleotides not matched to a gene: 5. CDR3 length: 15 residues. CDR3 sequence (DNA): TGTGCCAGCAGCTTAGTGACAGGGGTTCTTGAAAAACTGTTTTTT. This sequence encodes CASSLVTGVLEKLFF.

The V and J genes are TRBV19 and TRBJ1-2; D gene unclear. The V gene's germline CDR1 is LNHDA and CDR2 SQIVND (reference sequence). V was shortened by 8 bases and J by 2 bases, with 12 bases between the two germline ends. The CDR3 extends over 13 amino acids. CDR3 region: CASCETPNYGYTF. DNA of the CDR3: TGTGCCAGTTGCGAGACTCCGAACTATGGCTACACCTTC. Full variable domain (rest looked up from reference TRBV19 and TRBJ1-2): DGGITQSPKYLFRKEGQNVTLSCEQNLNHDAMYWYRQDPGQGLRLIYYSQIVNDFQKGDIAEGYSVSREKKESFPLTVTSAQKNPTAFYLCASCETPNYGYTFGSGTRLTVV.

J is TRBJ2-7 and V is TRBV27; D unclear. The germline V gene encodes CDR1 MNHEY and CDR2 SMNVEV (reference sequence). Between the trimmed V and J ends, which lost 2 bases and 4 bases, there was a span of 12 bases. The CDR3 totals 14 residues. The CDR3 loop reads CASSLSGRGYEQYF. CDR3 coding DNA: TGTGCCAGCAGTTTAAGTGGCAGAGGTTACGAGCAGTACTTC.

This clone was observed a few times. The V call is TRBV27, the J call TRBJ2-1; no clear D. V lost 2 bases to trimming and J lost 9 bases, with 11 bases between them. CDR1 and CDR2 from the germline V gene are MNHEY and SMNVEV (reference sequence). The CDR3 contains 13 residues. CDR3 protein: CASSLGDRVEQFF. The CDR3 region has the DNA TGTGCCAGCAGTTTAGGCGATCGGGTTGAGCAGTTCTTC.

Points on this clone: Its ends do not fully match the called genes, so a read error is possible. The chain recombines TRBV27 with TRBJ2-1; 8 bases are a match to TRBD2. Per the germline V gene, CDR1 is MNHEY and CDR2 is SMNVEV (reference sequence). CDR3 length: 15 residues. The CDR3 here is CASSLDSTSGGFGIF. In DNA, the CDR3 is TGTGCCAGCAGTTTAGATTCTACTAGCGGTGGGTTCGGGATCTTC.

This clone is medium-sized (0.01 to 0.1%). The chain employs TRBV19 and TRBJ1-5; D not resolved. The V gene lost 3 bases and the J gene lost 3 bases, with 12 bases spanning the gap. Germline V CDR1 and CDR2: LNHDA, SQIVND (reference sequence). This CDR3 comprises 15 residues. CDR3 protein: CASSIWATSNQPQHF. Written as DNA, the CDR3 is TGTGCCAGTAGTATTTGGGCTACTTCCAATCAGCCCCAGCATTTT.

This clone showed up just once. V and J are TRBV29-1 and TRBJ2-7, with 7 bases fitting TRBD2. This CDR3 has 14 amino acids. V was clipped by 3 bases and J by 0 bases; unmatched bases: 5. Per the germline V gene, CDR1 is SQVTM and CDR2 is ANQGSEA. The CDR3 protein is CSVEGGGPSYEQYF. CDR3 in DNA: TGCAGCGTTGAGGGCGGGGGTCCCTCCTACGAGCAGTACTTC.

In DNA form, the CDR3 reads TGTGCCAGCAGCTTCCGAGGACAGGGGTGGCCAGATACGCAGTATTTT. Translating gives CASSFRGQGWPDTQYF. The chain links TRBV7-2 to TRBJ2-3; TRBD1 matches 9 bases. The ends lost 3 bases at V and 4 bases at J; junction bases unmatched: 8. In germline, CDR1 is SGHTA, CDR2 FQGNSA. The CDR3 is 16 amino acids.

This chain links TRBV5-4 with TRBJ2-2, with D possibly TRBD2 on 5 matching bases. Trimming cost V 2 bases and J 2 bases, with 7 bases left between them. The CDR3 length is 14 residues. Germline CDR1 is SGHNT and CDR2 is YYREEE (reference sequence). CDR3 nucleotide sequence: TGTGCCAGCAGCTTCGGGGATAACACCGGGGAGCTGTTTTTT. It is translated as CASSFGDNTGELFF. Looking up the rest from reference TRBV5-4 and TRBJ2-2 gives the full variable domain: ETGVTQSPTHLIKTRGQQVTLRCSSQSGHNTVSWYQQALGQGPQFIFQYYREEENGRGNFPPRFSGLQFPNYSSELNVNALELDDSALYLCASSFGDNTGELFFGEGSRLTVL.